The rows below give T cell receptor beta chains drawn from one sample of a study of T cell responses to AZD1222 COVID-19 vaccine. Profiled with immunoSEQ multiplex PCR; TCRdb holds only in-frame clones, not every one. The top ten clones hold about 5% of a sample with 100,000 to 150,000 clones, over 85% of them seen once. Sequencing was performed on peripheral blood, taken on day 0 of AZD1222 vaccination. The receptor set was obtained from an adult in good health. Each CDR3 is given with its conserved first and last residue. The D gene is left open where the match is weak. Clone size appears in some rows only: once, few, many, or a class for an expanded clone.

J	V	size	D	DNA	CDR3
TRBJ1-1	TRBV2	-	-	TGTGCCAGCAGTGCAGGTACAGGCACTGAAGCTTTCTTT	CASSAGTGTEAFF
TRBJ1-1	TRBV18	-	-	TGTGCCAGCTCACCGGGCAACACTGAAGCTTTCTTT	CASSPGNTEAFF
TRBJ1-1	TRBV6-5	-	-	TGTGCCAGCAGTACAGGAGGTGTGAGCACTGAAGCTTTCTTT	CASSTGGVSTEAFF
TRBJ2-2	TRBV15	-	-	TGTGCCACCAGTATTCCCGGAGCACTAAGAAGGGAGCTGTTTTTT	CATSIPGALRRELFF
TRBJ1-5	TRBV28	-	-	TGTGCCAGCAGTGTTCAGGGTAGCAATCAGCCCCAGCATTTT	CASSVQGSNQPQHF
TRBJ1-5	TRBV27	-	-	TGTGCCAGCAGCCCCTCCTTTGGGACGACGGGGGGTAGGAGCAATCAGCCCCAGCATTTT	CASSPSFGTTGGRSNQPQHF
TRBJ1-1	TRBV19	once	TRBD1	TGTGCCAGTATCAACCCAGGGGGTATTAAGACTGAAGCTTTCTTT	CASINPGGIKTEAFF
TRBJ1-1	TRBV19	-	-	TGTGCCAGTAGTATAGGGGTGAACACTGAAGCTTTCTTT	CASSIGVNTEAFF
TRBJ2-7	TRBV29-1	-	TRBD1	TGCAGCGTTGTGAGGGCAGGGGGCTCCTACGAGCAGTACTTC	CSVVRAGGSYEQYF
TRBJ2-2	TRBV11-3	-	-	TGTGCCAGCAGCTTTGGCCAGGGCCGGAACACCGGGGAGCTGTTTTTT	CASSFGQGRNTGELFF
TRBJ2-3	TRBV11-1	once	-	TGTGCCAGCAGCTTAGGTCGCGGCCCCACAGATACGCAGTATTTT	CASSLGRGPTDTQYF
TRBJ1-2	TRBV30	-	-	TGTGCCTGGAGTTCAGGGGACTTCTATGGCTACACCTTC	CAWSSGDFYGYTF
TRBJ1-1	TRBV21-1	-	-	TGTGCCAGCAGTCTCTCAGGGCAGTACACTGAAGCTTTCTTT	CASSLSGQYTEAFF